This TCR beta chain was sequenced in a study of T cells in tumors after PD-1 blockade. At the level of the study: Each patient got pembrolizumab 200 mg every 3 weeks or cemiplimab 350 mg every 2 weeks. Some patients also took daily vismodegib 150 mg during anti-PD-1 treatment. Mean per blood sample: 90,000 to 120,000 templates (24,679-257,772), some 36,000 unique clonotypes. Points from the study as a whole: Peripheral recruitment is suggested, as some novel exhausted tumor clones were in pre-treatment blood.

Generated by immunoSEQ multiplex PCR, the TCRdb table keeps only in-frame clones and is missing some. This sample has approximately 47,000 clones, with approximately 79% found just once. Sample share makes this clone medium-sized. Its specificity is unknown. Germline values: CDR1 MNHEY, CDR2 SMNVEV (reference sequence). The length of the CDR3 is 11 residues. The V end lost 3 bases, the J end lost 5 bases, and 4 bases lay between the germline ends. The J gene is TRBJ1-1, the V gene TRBV27; D uncertain. The source was PBMCs, collected before anti-PD-1 therapy. The source of this sequence is a human donor with advanced basal cell or squamous cell carcinoma (not recorded which). The CDR3 spells CASSFGTEAFF. Written as DNA, the CDR3 is TGTGCCAGCAGTTTTGGAACTGAAGCTTTCTTT.